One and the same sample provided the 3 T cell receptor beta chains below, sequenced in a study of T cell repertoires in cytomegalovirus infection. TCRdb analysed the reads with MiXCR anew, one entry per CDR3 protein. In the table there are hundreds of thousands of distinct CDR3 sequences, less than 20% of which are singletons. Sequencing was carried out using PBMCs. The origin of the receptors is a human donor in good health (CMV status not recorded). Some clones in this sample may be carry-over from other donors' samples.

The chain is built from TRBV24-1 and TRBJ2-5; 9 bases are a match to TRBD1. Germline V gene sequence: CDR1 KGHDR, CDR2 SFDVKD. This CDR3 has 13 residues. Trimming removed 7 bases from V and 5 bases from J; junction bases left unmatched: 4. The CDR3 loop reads CATSRTGVETQYF. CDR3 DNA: TGTGCCACCAGCCGGACAGGGGTGGAGACCCAGTACTTC.

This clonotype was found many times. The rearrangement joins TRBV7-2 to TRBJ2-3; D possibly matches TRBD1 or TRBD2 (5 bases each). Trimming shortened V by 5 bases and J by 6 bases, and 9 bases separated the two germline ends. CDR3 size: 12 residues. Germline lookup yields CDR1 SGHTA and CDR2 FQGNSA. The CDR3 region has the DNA TGTGCCAGCAGCCCCTGGGGGGATACGCAGTATTTT. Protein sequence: CASSPWGDTQYF.

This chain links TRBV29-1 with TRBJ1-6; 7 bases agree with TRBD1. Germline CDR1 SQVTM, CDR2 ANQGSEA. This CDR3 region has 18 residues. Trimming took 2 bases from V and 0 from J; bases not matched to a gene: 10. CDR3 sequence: CSVERGQPLSSYNSPLHF. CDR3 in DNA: TGCAGCGTTGAAAGGGGACAGCCCTTAAGCTCCTATAATTCACCCCTCCACTTT.